This TCR beta chain was found in a study of CD8 T cells in Susac syndrome. Reverse transcription of about 0.45 to 1 ug RNA used random hexamers. TCRdb reprocessed the immunoSEQ multiplex PCR reads with MiXCR, giving one entry per CDR3 protein. The sample has 40,000 to 55,000 distinct CDR3 sequences; 92% are singletons. V trimming: 5 bases; J trimming: 6 bases; junction bases outside the gene matches: 6. The germline CDR1 and CDR2 sequences are SEHNR and FQNEAQ (reference sequence). The CDR3 length is 13 residues. Sequencing used CD8+ T cells from PBMCs. This receptor was identified in a human donor in good health. V usage is TRBV7-9 and J usage is TRBJ1-2, with 7 bases lining up with TRBD1. CDR3 in DNA: TGTGCCAGCAGCGCCAATACAGGGGATGGCTACACCTTC. Amino acid sequence: CASSANTGDGYTF.